The sequence of this T cell receptor (beta chain) was determined in a study of blood T cell repertoires in COVID-19. The overall study: Samples came from the United States, Italy and Spain, spanning acute and convalescent COVID-19. T cells, B-cell-depleted T cells, or PBMCs provided the cDNA or gDNA that served as material.

Individuals in the exposed group had encountered a COVID-19 case within 2 weeks preceding study entry. In the authors' workflow: Amplifying reference gene primers gave estimates of nucleated cell counts. Profiling relied on immunoSEQ multiplex PCR, and the TCRdb table lists in-frame clones only, not all of them. V, J and clone size derive from that table, while D and trimming were established from the DNA sequence. The sample shows about 430,000 clones, roughly 90% of them seen only once. This CDR3 has 16 amino acids. The V gene's germline CDR1 is SGHVS and CDR2 FQNEAQ. The V end was cut by 1 base, the J end by 2 bases, with 14 bases between.

The chain links TRBV7-8 to TRBJ2-5; weak D call: TRBD2 (5 bases). The material sequenced was PBMCs or T cells enriched from blood (not recorded which). This TCR came from a woman aged 18-29 years who had been exposed to COVID-19. The CDR3 is CASSLVTRVTQETQYF. CDR3 coding DNA: TGTGCCAGCAGCTTAGTGACGAGGGTAACACAAGAGACCCAGTACTTC. Using reference TRBV7-8 and TRBJ2-5 for the parts outside the CDR3, the full variable domain is GAGVSQSPRYKVAKRGQDVALRCDPISGHVSLFWYQQALGQGPEFLTYFQNEAQLDKSGLPSDRFFAERPEGSVSTLKIQRTQQEDSAVYLCASSLVTRVTQETQYFGPGTRLLVL.